Below, one T cell receptor beta chain is given with its context. The data derive from a study of blood T cell repertoires in COVID-19. Germline CDR1 is LNHDA and CDR2 is SQIVND (reference sequence). The CDR3 is 14 residues long. V was shortened by 5 bases and J by 4 bases, with 13 bases between the two germline ends. Clones were read by immunoSEQ multiplex PCR, and TCRdb kept only the in-frame ones, dropping some. The sample has about 43,000 clones, over 80% seen once. Specimen: peripheral blood. This clonotype originated in a man in his sixties with active COVID-19. The chain is built from TRBV19 and TRBJ2-3, with TRBD2 as a possible D gene (5 bases). This CDR3 reads CASSSPGRSDTQYF. CDR3 sequence (DNA): TGTGCCAGTAGTTCTCCTGGGAGATCAGATACGCAGTATTTT.